The 15 T cell receptor beta chains listed next were all sequenced from one sample in a study of T cells after posttransplantation cyclophosphamide. Profiled with immunoSEQ multiplex PCR; TCRdb holds only in-frame clones, not every one. The sample holds about 50,000 clones, approximately 94% seen once. Sequenced: PBMCs. The receptor source for this set is a woman aged 25 to 45 in good health and a related stem cell transplant donor.

DNA for the CDR3: TGTGCCAGCAGTGAAACTCCAGGGCTTGAAGCTTTCTTT. Translation gives CASSETPGLEAFF. V is TRBV6-1 and J is TRBJ1-1, with D perhaps matching TRBD1 (5 bases). Germline lookup yields CDR1 MNHNS and CDR2 SASEGT. The CDR3 contains 13 residues. Trimming took 2 bases from V and 7 from J, leaving 11 bases between them.

DNA of the CDR3: TGTGCCAGCTCACCAATCCTCCAGGGGCAGGGCTATGGCTACACCTTC. Its translation: CASSPILQGQGYGYTF. The chain recombines TRBV18 with TRBJ1-2; D might be TRBD1 (6 bases). The ends were cut back, 2 bases at V and 4 bases at J, with 17 bases in the middle. The CDR3 loop spans 16 amino acids. In germline, CDR1 is KGHSH, CDR2 LQKENI.

The chain is built from TRBV7-2 and TRBJ1-3; no firm D call. V lost 2 bases and J 2 bases, leaving 16 bases between the germline ends. CDR3 size: 17 residues. CDR1 is SGHTA, CDR2 FQGNSA, per germline. The CDR3 here is CASSLNPTRYAGNTIYF. The CDR3 coding sequence is TGTGCCAGCAGCTTAAACCCGACGAGGTATGCTGGAAACACCATATATTTT.

This clone has a handful of counts. The V and J genes are TRBV6-4 and TRBJ1-5; D gene uncertain. This CDR3 has 14 amino acids. The V end lost 2 bases, the J end lost 2 bases, and 7 bases lay between the germline ends. Germline assignment: CDR1 MRHNA and CDR2 SNTAGT. The CDR3 loop is CASSDLGGNQPQHF. CDR3 coding DNA: TGTGCCAGCAGTGACCTGGGAGGCAATCAGCCCCAGCATTTT.

This clone was observed a single time. The rearrangement links TRBV10-3 to TRBJ1-2; 9 bases match TRBD1. J was trimmed by 8 bases and V by 4 bases; bases with no gene match: 11. Germline lookup yields CDR1 ENHRY and CDR2 SYGVKD. This CDR3 spans 15 amino acids. CDR3 protein: CAISGSTGTGKGYTF. The CDR3 DNA reads TGTGCCATCAGTGGGTCTACCGGGACAGGGAAAGGCTACACCTTC.

The J gene is TRBJ2-1, the V gene TRBV7-2; TRBD1 matches 7 bases. Germline trimming cut 2 bases from V and 5 bases from J; bases unmatched to any gene: 6. CDR3 length equals 15 residues. CDR1 is SGHTA and CDR2 is FQGNSA in the germline V gene. The CDR3 reads CASSLWAGGHNEQFF. The CDR3 DNA is TGTGCCAGCAGCTTATGGGCAGGGGGTCACAATGAGCAGTTCTTC.

The rearrangement uses TRBV19 and TRBJ1-2; perhaps TRBD1 as D (6 bases). The length of the CDR3 is 14 residues. With 7 bases removed from V and 5 bases from J, the gap between germline ends came to 17 bases. CDR1 is LNHDA and CDR2 is SQIVND in the germline V gene (reference sequence). CDR3 DNA: TGTGCCAGTACCAAAGTCGCAGGGGCGTATGGCTACACCTTC. Translating it yields CASTKVAGAYGYTF.

The rearrangement joins TRBV11-1 to TRBJ1-1; 8 bases line up with TRBD1. CDR1 is SGHAT, CDR2 FQDESV, per germline (reference sequence). The CDR3 extends over 14 amino acids. Trimming removed 1 base from V and 8 bases from J; junction bases left unmatched: 6. As DNA, the CDR3 is TGTGCCAGCAGCTTAGAAGGGACAGGCTTCGAAGCTTTCTTT. Its protein is CASSLEGTGFEAFF.

The V and J genes are TRBV11-3 and TRBJ2-7, with TRBD2 as a possible D gene (6 bases). Trimming shortened V by 5 bases and J by 0 bases, and 11 bases separated the two germline ends. The CDR3 runs 14 residues. CDR1 is SGHNT and CDR2 is YENEEA in the germline V gene. CDR3 nucleotide sequence: TGTGCCAGCAGCCCAGCCGGGAGCTCCTACGAGCAGTACTTC. As protein: CASSPAGSSYEQYF.

This clone has only one observation. V usage is TRBV2 and J usage is TRBJ1-2, with D hard to call. The CDR3 totals 13 residues. CDR1 SNHLY and CDR2 FYNNEI come from the germline V gene. V was clipped by 8 bases and J by 1 base, with 11 bases between them. CDR3 loop: CASSSGVNYGYTF. For the CDR3, the DNA is TGTGCCAGCTCCTCCGGGGTTAACTATGGCTACACCTTC.

This clone has just a few counts. The chain employs TRBV27 and TRBJ2-5; TRBD1 matches 11 bases. Germline CDR1 and CDR2: MNHEY and SMNVEV (reference sequence). V trimming: 3 bases; J trimming: 7 bases; junction bases outside the gene matches: 1. The CDR3 is 13 residues long. CDR3 protein: CASSFGQGATQYF. For the CDR3, the DNA is TGTGCCAGCAGTTTCGGACAGGGGGCGACCCAGTACTTC.

The gene calls are TRBV11-2 and TRBJ2-6, with D unclear. V dropped 1 base and J dropped 0 bases, with 10 bases sitting between them. The CDR3 spans 17 residues. Per the germline V gene, CDR1 is SGHAT and CDR2 is FQNNGV. The DNA for the CDR3 is TGTGCCAGCAGCTTAGCGGGTCTGATCTCTGGGGCCAACGTCCTGACTTTC. Its protein product is CASSLAGLISGANVLTF.

In DNA, the CDR3 is TGTGCCAGCAGCTCTTACCGGGACAGAAAAGGCCGAAAATACTCACCCCTCCACTTT. It translates to CASSSYRDRKGRKYSPLHF. This rearrangement joins TRBV7-2 to TRBJ1-6; the match to TRBD1 covers 7 bases. This CDR3 has 19 amino acids. The germline V gene has CDR1 SGHTA and CDR2 FQGNSA. The V segment lost 4 bases and the J segment 10 bases; nucleotides outside the gene matches: 22.

V and J are TRBV7-2 and TRBJ1-1, with D unresolved. Trimming took 5 bases from V and 1 from J, leaving 8 bases between them. The CDR3 runs 13 residues. Germline CDR1 SGHTA, CDR2 FQGNSA. The CDR3 is CASSRTGNTEAFF. Here the CDR3 DNA reads TGTGCCAGCAGCCGGACTGGGAACACTGAAGCTTTCTTT.

The chain combines TRBV6-5 with TRBJ1-1; 7 bases line up with TRBD1. V gave up 4 bases and J gave up 10 bases; unmatched junction bases: 6. Germline V gives CDR1 MNHEY, CDR2 SVGAGI. The CDR3 contains 12 residues. CDR3 nucleotide sequence: TGTGCCAGCAGTTGGCGACAGGGAGTAGCTTTCTTT. Encoded protein: CASSWRQGVAFF.